The rows below give T cell receptor beta chains drawn from one sample of a study of T cells in Graves' hyperthyroidism and ophthalmopathy. Via MiXCR, TCRdb re-called the multiplex PCR reads, giving one row per CDR3 protein. The sample records fewer than 350,000 distinct CDR3 sequences, 21% being singletons. Sequencing was done on a sample of blood. The receptors originated from a woman in her 50s with Graves' hyperthyroidism. The CDR3 runs from the conserved cysteine through the conserved F or W. The D gene is left open where the match is weak. Clone size is shown for a subset of rows, as once, few, many or a class of expanded clone.

j_call clone_size v_call d_call cdr3_nt cdr3_aa
TRBJ1-2 few TRBV9 . TGTGCCAGCAGCCTTAATAACTATGGCTACACCTTC CASSLNNYGYTF
TRBJ1-2 few TRBV28 . TGTGCCAGCAGTTTAGGGGATACTCGACATGGCTACACCTTC CASSLGDTRHGYTF
TRBJ1-2 . TRBV28 . TGTGCCAGCAGTGACATCATTGGCTACACCTTC CASSDIIGYTF
TRBJ2-7 few TRBV10-1 . TGCGCCAGCAGTGATAATAGATACGAGCAGTACTTC CASSDNRYEQYF
TRBJ2-7 . TRBV15 . TGTGCCACCAGCAGAGTGGAAGGGGGCTCCTACGAGCAGTACTTC CATSRVEGGSYEQYF
TRBJ2-3 many TRBV30 TRBD2 TGTGCCTGGAGTCGGACTAGCGGAGCAGATACGCAGTATTTT CAWSRTSGADTQYF
TRBJ2-7 . TRBV12-3/TRBV12-4 . TGTGCCAGCAGCTACGGTGCCGCCCGATACGAGCAGTACTTC CASSYGAARYEQYF
TRBJ2-1 . TRBV7-6 TRBD2 TGTGCCAGCAGCCGGCTAGCGGGAGGGAACAATGAGCAGTTCTTC CASSRLAGGNNEQFF
TRBJ1-2 . TRBV12-3/TRBV12-4 . TGTGCCAGCAGTCCAGGGGCCTACTATGGCTACACCTTC CASSPGAYYGYTF
TRBJ1-1 . TRBV19 . TGTGCCAGTAGTATAGGATCGGTGAACACTGAAGCTTTCTTT CASSIGSVNTEAFF
TRBJ1-3 . TRBV11-1 TRBD1 TGTGCCAGCAGTGACGGGACAGGGCCGTTCTCTGGAAACACCATATATTTT CASSDGTGPFSGNTIYF
TRBJ2-1 medium-sized TRBV27 TRBD2 TGTGCCAGCAGCCTCGGACTAGCGGGGGACAATGAGCAGTTCTTC CASSLGLAGDNEQFF
TRBJ1-1 many TRBV30 . TGTGCCTGGGGGGGTAGCTCATTGGCTTTCTTT CAWGGSSLAFF
TRBJ2-2 few TRBV19 . TGTGCCAGTATCAACCCCCGTCAGGGGATGCCCACCGGGGAGCTGTTTTTT CASINPRQGMPTGELFF
TRBJ2-6 few TRBV28 . TGTGCCAGCAGGGAAACAGGGCCCCGCTCTGGGGCCAACGTCCTGACTTTC CASRETGPRSGANVLTF
TRBJ2-3 many TRBV20-1 TRBD2 TGCAGTGTTCGATCGCCTAGCGGAAGAATAGATACGCAGTATTTT CSVRSPSGRIDTQYF
TRBJ1-2 once TRBV2 . TGTGCCAGCAGCGCCCGAGGATATGGCTACACCTTC CASSARGYGYTF
TRBJ1-2 many TRBV20-1 . TGCAGTGCTAGAAATCCGAAACAAGGGGGGATGGATGGCTACACCTTC CSARNPKQGGMDGYTF
TRBJ2-3 . TRBV12-3/TRBV12-4 . TGTGCCAGCTTTTCGGCTAGCACAGATACGCAGTATTTT CASFSASTDTQYF
TRBJ1-2 . TRBV28 TRBD1 TGTGCCAGCAGCCACAGGGGGCAGAACTATGGCTACACCTTC CASSHRGQNYGYTF
TRBJ1-1 few TRBV10-1 TRBD1 TGCGCCAGCAACCCGGGACAGCCTCACAAAGGGGGGATGAACACTGAAGCTTTCTTT CASNPGQPHKGGMNTEAFF
TRBJ1-2 . TRBV28 TRBD1 TGTGCCAGCAGCCGGGACAGGGGGAGGAGCTATGGCTACACCTTC CASSRDRGRSYGYTF
TRBJ1-1 . TRBV7-9 . TGTGCCAGCAGGAAGCCGGACGAAAAGGAAGCTTTCTTT CASRKPDEKEAFF
TRBJ2-7 . TRBV11-2 . TGTGCCAGCAGCGTAGTTGCAGGGGAAGGGGAGCAGTACTTC CASSVVAGEGEQYF
TRBJ1-6 few TRBV7-2 . TGTGCCAGCAGCTTAACAGGGATGGATAATTCACCCCTCCACTTT CASSLTGMDNSPLHF
TRBJ2-2 many TRBV5-1 TRBD2 TGCGCCAGCAGCTTGGTTCCTAGCGGGGGGGCCGGCACCGGGGAGCTGTTTTTT CASSLVPSGGAGTGELFF
TRBJ2-7 many TRBV12-3/TRBV12-4 TRBD2 TGTGCCAGCAGCCCTTGGACTAGCGGGAGGGCCTACGAGCAGTACTTC CASSPWTSGRAYEQYF
TRBJ2-3 few TRBV7-9 TRBD2 TGTGCCAGCAGCCTATTAGCGGGGTCCTCCACAGATACGCAGTATTTT CASSLLAGSSTDTQYF
TRBJ2-1 . TRBV9 TRBD1 TGTGCCAGCAGCTCCCGGGACAGGTGGAATGAGCAGTTCTTC CASSSRDRWNEQFF
TRBJ2-3 many TRBV18 TRBD1 TGTGCCAGCTTGCGGACAGGGGGCAGGGATACGCAGTATTTT CASLRTGGRDTQYF
TRBJ1-2 many TRBV5-5 . TGTGCCAGCAGCTCAGACGGTAACTATGGCTACACCTTC CASSSDGNYGYTF
TRBJ2-3 many TRBV28 TRBD2 TGTGCCAGCAGTTCAGCGGGGGGGGGGTCTACAGATACGCAGTATTTT CASSSAGGGSTDTQYF
TRBJ2-7 . TRBV6-2/TRBV6-3 TRBD2 TGTGCCAGCGGGCCCGAGCGGGGCTACGAGCAGTACTTC CASGPERGYEQYF
TRBJ2-7 many TRBV10-3 . TGTGCCATCAGTGAGAGGGGGAGTGACTACGAGCAGTACTTC CAISERGSDYEQYF
TRBJ1-1 . TRBV3-1 . TGTGCCAGCAGCCTAAGAACATCGGGTGAAGCTTTCTTT CASSLRTSGEAFF
TRBJ2-5 . TRBV19 . TGTGCCAGTACCAAAGGGCGGAACCACCAAGAGACCCAGTACTTC CASTKGRNHQETQYF
TRBJ2-3 many TRBV20-1 TRBD2 TGCAGTGCTAGAACAGCGGGAGAAAGCACAGATACGCAGTATTTT CSARTAGESTDTQYF
TRBJ2-5 . TRBV5-6 TRBD1 TGTGCCAGCAGCTTTACAGGGGGTCGGCAGCAAGAGACCCAGTACTTC CASSFTGGRQQETQYF
TRBJ1-2 . TRBV20-1 . TGCAGTGCTAGGTTGGGGGGACAAACTAACTATGGCTACACCTTC CSARLGGQTNYGYTF
TRBJ2-7 . TRBV6-1 TRBD1 TGTGCCAGCAGGACAGGGTTATTAACCTACGAGCAGTACTTC CASRTGLLTYEQYF
TRBJ2-3 . TRBV29-1 . TGCAGCGTTGAAGGGAAGGCGACGAACACAGATACGCAGTATTTT CSVEGKATNTDTQYF
TRBJ2-3 . TRBV24-1 . TGTGCCACCAGTGATTTGGGGGGCAGCACAGATACGCAGTATTTT CATSDLGGSTDTQYF
TRBJ2-5 . TRBV7-2 . TGTGCCAGCAGTTTCGGGGGAGAAGAGACCCAGTACTTC CASSFGGEETQYF
TRBJ1-1 . TRBV7-9 . TGTGCCAGCAGCTTCCCAGGAGGGAACACTGAAACTTTCTTT CASSFPGGNTETFF
TRBJ2-1 many TRBV7-2 . TGTGCCAGCAGCCTTTTCCTAGCAGCCTACAATGAGCAGTTCTTC CASSLFLAAYNEQFF
TRBJ2-1 . TRBV25-1 TRBD2 TGTGCCAGCAGTGAATTATCCGGGACTAGCGGGTACAATGAGCAGTTCTTC CASSELSGTSGYNEQFF